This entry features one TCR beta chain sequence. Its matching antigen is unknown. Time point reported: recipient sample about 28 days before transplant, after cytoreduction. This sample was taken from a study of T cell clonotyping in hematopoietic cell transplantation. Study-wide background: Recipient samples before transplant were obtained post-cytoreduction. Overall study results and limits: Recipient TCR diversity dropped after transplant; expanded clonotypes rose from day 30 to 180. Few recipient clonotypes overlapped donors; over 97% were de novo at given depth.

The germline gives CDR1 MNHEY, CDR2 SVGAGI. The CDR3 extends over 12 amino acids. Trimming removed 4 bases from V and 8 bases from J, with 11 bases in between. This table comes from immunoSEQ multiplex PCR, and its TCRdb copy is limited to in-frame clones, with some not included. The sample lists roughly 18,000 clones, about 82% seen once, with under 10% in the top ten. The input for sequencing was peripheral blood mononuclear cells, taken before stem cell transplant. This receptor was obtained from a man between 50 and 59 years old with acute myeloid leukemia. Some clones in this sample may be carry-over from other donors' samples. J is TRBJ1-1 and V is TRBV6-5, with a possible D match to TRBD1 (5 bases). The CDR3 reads CASSLMSGEAFF. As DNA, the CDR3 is TGTGCCAGCAGTTTGATGTCAGGGGAAGCTTTCTTT.